This TCR beta chain was observed in a study of cytomegalovirus exposure and HLA in healthy donors. About the research overall: Among about 179 million T cells, an earlier analysis found around 100 million unique TCR beta sequences. Findings and caveats of the study: The authors assumed roughly uniform sequencing depth across donors for presence/absence analyses. Associated with HLA alleles at 0.05 false discovery rate in a later analysis were around 17,000 TCR beta sequences.

A word on this clone: Its antigen is as yet unknown.

Germline values: CDR1 SGHRS, CDR2 YFSETQ. The germline V and J ends were trimmed by 4 bases and 1 base, with 14 bases remaining between them. This CDR3 region has 15 residues. Researchers ran the PCR with 60 Vbeta and 13 Jbeta primers. Clones were read by immunoSEQ multiplex PCR, and TCRdb kept only the in-frame ones, dropping some. The data hold about 140,000 clones, with approximately 83% observed a single time. The chain carries TRBV5-1 and TRBJ1-1; weak D call: TRBD1 (6 bases). The sample taken for sequencing was PBMCs. The sequence derives from a man aged 35-49 years in good health and CMV-seropositive. The CDR3 DNA sequence: TGCGCCAGCAGCAGCGTACAGGGTAGGAACACTGAAGCTTTCTTT. It codes for CASSSVQGRNTEAFF.